Presented here are 18 T cell receptor beta chains from one specimen sequenced in a study of cytomegalovirus exposure and HLA in healthy donors. Repertoires were generated with immunoSEQ multiplex PCR, while TCRdb's copy carries only in-frame clones and drops some. The table shows approximately 120,000 clones, with approximately 91% occurring only once. Sequenced material: PBMCs. The receptors were sampled from a woman younger than 35 in good health and CMV-seronegative.

The rearrangement joins TRBV27 to TRBJ2-1; 8 bases line up with TRBD2. There are 13 residues in the CDR3. V dropped 6 bases and J dropped 7; count of bases not matched to a gene: 5. Per germline, CDR1 MNHEY and CDR2 SMNVEV (reference sequence). CDR3 in amino acids: CASRISGKNEQFF. As DNA, the CDR3 is TGTGCCAGCAGGATTAGCGGGAAGAATGAGCAGTTCTTC.

The V call is TRBV7-2, the J call TRBJ2-1; no reliable D call. The CDR3 length is 15 residues. V was clipped by 5 bases and J by 6 bases, with 17 bases between them. Germline V gene sequence: CDR1 SGHTA, CDR2 FQGNSA. The CDR3 region has the DNA TGTGCCAGCAGCCTACTTAGTTTTGCGATCAATGAGCAGTTCTTC. This codes for CASSLLSFAINEQFF.

This rearrangement joins TRBV30 to TRBJ2-5; the match to TRBD2 covers 8 bases. The germline CDR1 and CDR2 sequences are GTSNPN and SVGIG (reference sequence). This CDR3 has 14 amino acids. The V gene end was trimmed by 2 bases and the J gene end by 4 bases; junction bases not matched to a gene: 6. CDR3 in amino acids: CAWSRSGSSETQYF. The CDR3 nucleotides are TGTGCCTGGAGTCGAAGCGGGAGTTCAGAGACCCAGTACTTC.

This chain joins TRBV11-2 and TRBJ2-7; 10 bases match TRBD1. With V trimmed by 1 base and J by 3 bases, 3 bases remained unmatched. CDR3 size: 15 residues. CDR1 and CDR2 from the germline V gene are SGHAT and FQNNGV. The CDR3 region is CASSLVGQGVYEQYF. The CDR3, as DNA: TGTGCCAGCAGCTTAGTCGGACAGGGGGTCTACGAGCAGTACTTC.

The V and J genes are TRBV7-9 and TRBJ1-1, with a weak D call TRBD1 (6 bases). The CDR3 loop spans 12 amino acids. Germline values: CDR1 SEHNR, CDR2 FQNEAQ (reference sequence). V lost 5 bases, J lost 9 bases, and 13 bases lay in between. The CDR3 spells CASSPTGLKAFF. The DNA for the CDR3 is TGTGCCAGCAGCCCAACAGGGTTGAAAGCTTTCTTT. The full variable domain, completed using reference TRBV7-9 and TRBJ1-1, is DTGVSQNPRHKITKRGQNVTFRCDPISEHNRLYWYRQTLGQGPEFLTYFQNEAQLEKSRLLSDRFSAERPKGSFSTLEIQRTEQGDSAMYLCASSPTGLKAFFGQGTRLTVV.

V is TRBV29-1 and J is TRBJ2-7; 11 positions agree with TRBD2. Germline V gene data show CDR1 as SQVTM and CDR2 as ANQGSEA. The CDR3 has 14 amino acids. Losses at the gene ends were 5 bases for V and 3 bases for J; bases not matched to a gene: 6. The CDR3 nucleotides are TGCAGCGTTTGTACCGGGACTAGCGGCTACGAGCAGTACTTC. It codes for CSVCTGTSGYEQYF.

The count of this clone is one. The rearrangement joins TRBV11-2 to TRBJ1-1; 10 bases match TRBD1. The germline gives CDR1 SGHAT, CDR2 FQNNGV. The CDR3 spans 17 residues. Trimming cost V 1 base and J 1 base; bases outside gene matches: 6. Here the CDR3 reads CASSLVMGQGKNTEAFF. The CDR3 DNA sequence: TGTGCCAGCAGCTTAGTCATGGGACAGGGGAAGAACACTGAAGCTTTCTTT.

The chain links TRBV4-2 to TRBJ2-2; 11 bases align to TRBD2. V lost 1 base and J lost 5; bases outside the gene matches: 3. The V gene's germline CDR1 is LGHNA and CDR2 YNFKEQ. The CDR3 loop spans 16 amino acids. The DNA for the CDR3 is TGTGCCAGCAGCCAAGTAGCGGGAGGGGGGACCGGGGAGCTGTTTTTT. Translation gives CASSQVAGGGTGELFF.

The rearrangement uses TRBV19 and TRBJ2-7, with a tentative D call TRBD2 (6 bases). V lost 5 bases and J 0 bases, leaving 11 bases between the germline ends. The length of the CDR3 is 14 residues. Per germline, CDR1 LNHDA and CDR2 SQIVND (reference sequence). This chain's CDR3 is CASSSSGFSYEQYF. The CDR3 DNA is TGTGCCAGTAGTTCGAGCGGGTTCTCCTACGAGCAGTACTTC.

The gene calls are TRBV13 and TRBJ2-7, with D possibly TRBD2 on 5 matching bases. CDR1 and CDR2 from the germline V gene are PRHDT and FYEKMQ (reference sequence). Trimming removed 5 bases at V and 0 bases at J, with 17 bases between. The CDR3 is 16 amino acids. This CDR3 is CASSRTGISSSYEQYF. The CDR3 DNA follows: TGTGCCAGCAGCCGAACGGGAATCAGCAGCTCCTACGAGCAGTACTTC.

This clone was detected once. The chain has TRBV6-5 and TRBJ2-5; D is unclear. With 7 bases removed from V and 8 bases from J, the gap between germline ends came to 20 bases. Germline loops: CDR1 MNHEY, CDR2 SVGAGI. CDR3 size: 14 residues. This CDR3 is CASTLTLASGTQYF. CDR3 in DNA: TGTGCCAGCACCCTTACGCTGGCCTCGGGTACCCAGTACTTC.

V usage is TRBV7-9 and J usage is TRBJ2-3, with 10 bases that match TRBD2. J was trimmed by 2 bases and V by 4 bases; bases with no gene match: 6. This CDR3 has 16 amino acids. Germline CDR1 and CDR2: SEHNR and FQNEAQ (reference sequence). The CDR3 nucleotides read TGTGCCAGCAGCTCCGGACTAGCGGAATACACAGATACGCAGTATTTT. This sequence encodes CASSSGLAEYTDTQYF.

The V and J genes are TRBV5-1 and TRBJ2-7; 11 bases are a match to TRBD2. Trimming took 3 bases from V and 7 from J; bases not matched to a gene: 9. The CDR3 has 15 residues. The germline gives CDR1 SGHRS, CDR2 YFSETQ. This chain's CDR3 is CASSSGTSGRWEQYF. CDR3 nucleotides: TGCGCCAGCAGCTCCGGGACTAGCGGCCGTTGGGAGCAGTACTTC.

V is TRBV9 and J is TRBJ1-3; a weak D match, TRBD1 (6 bases). The CDR3 has 15 amino acids. V was cut by 3 bases and J by 7 bases, with 17 bases left in between. Germline assignment: CDR1 SGDLS and CDR2 YYNGEE. The CDR3 loop is CASSGGGGDGNTIYF. Here the CDR3 DNA reads TGTGCCAGCAGCGGAGGGGGAGGGGATGGCAACACCATATATTTT.

This clone was seen just once. This chain uses TRBV13 with TRBJ2-5, with TRBD2 matching over 15 bases. CDR3 length equals 16 residues. CDR1 is PRHDT, CDR2 FYEKMQ, per germline (reference sequence). The V and J ends lost 5 bases and 3 bases, in that order; junction bases with no gene match: 4. CDR3 sequence: CASSPRTSGREETQYF. In DNA form, the CDR3 reads TGTGCCAGCAGCCCGAGGACTAGCGGGAGGGAAGAGACCCAGTACTTC.

This clone was found once. The rearrangement uses TRBV27 and TRBJ2-3, with 11 nucleotides matching TRBD2. V dropped 6 bases and J dropped 6; count of bases not matched to a gene: 11. The CDR3 is 16 residues long. Germline assignment: CDR1 MNHEY and CDR2 SMNVEV (reference sequence). This CDR3 is CASRSSGRRVVDTQYF. The CDR3 DNA reads as TGTGCCAGCAGATCTAGCGGGAGGAGGGTTGTGGATACGCAGTATTTT.

The J gene is TRBJ1-4, the V gene TRBV29-1; 8 bases agree with TRBD1. This CDR3 spans 16 amino acids. Germline V gives CDR1 SQVTM, CDR2 ANQGSEA. The V gene end was trimmed by 4 bases and the J gene end by 8 bases; junction bases not matched to a gene: 15. The CDR3 here is CSVATPDRDRREKLFF. CDR3 coding DNA: TGCAGCGTTGCCACACCCGACAGGGACAGGAGGGAAAAACTGTTTTTT. Full variable domain (remainder filled in from reference TRBV29-1 and TRBJ1-4): SAVISQKPSRDICQRGTSLTIQCQVDSQVTMMFWYRQQPGQSLTLIATANQGSEATYESGFVIDKFPISRPNLTFSTLTVSNMSPEDSSIYLCSVATPDRDRREKLFFGSGTQLSVL.

This rearrangement joins TRBV5-1 to TRBJ2-7; 16 nucleotides agree with TRBD2. This CDR3 is built from 17 residues. The germline CDR1 and CDR2 sequences are SGHRS and YFSETQ. V lost 4 bases, J lost 1 base, and 5 bases stayed unmatched. The CDR3 spells CASSPGTSGRGSYEQYF. CDR3 sequence (DNA): TGCGCCAGCAGCCCTGGGACTAGCGGGAGGGGGTCCTACGAGCAGTACTTC. Looking up the rest from reference TRBV5-1 and TRBJ2-7 gives the full variable domain: KAGVTQTPRYLIKTRGQQVTLSCSPISGHRSVSWYQQTPGQGLQFLFEYFSETQRNKGNFPGRFSGRQFSNSRSEMNVSTLELGDSALYLCASSPGTSGRGSYEQYFGPGTRLTVT.